The clone carrying this T cell receptor (beta chain) appeared a few times. Its target is unknown. The sample is drawn from a study of beta chain features in type 1 diabetes. General study findings and limits: Among all four CD4+ subsets, Type 1 diabetes patients had TCRB CDR3s that were moderately but significantly shorter.

The whole isolated RNA underwent reverse transcription, so sequencing captured expressed TCRB transcripts. TCRdb's table, derived via immunoSEQ multiplex PCR, lists solely in-frame clones and lacks some. The data contain 200,000 to 250,000 clones, around 13% of them singletons. V was trimmed by 3 bases and J by 0 bases, leaving 12 bases between them. CDR1 is GTSNPN and CDR2 is SVGIG in the germline V gene (reference sequence). The CDR3 spans 16 residues. The origin of this receptor is a young man with type 1 diabetes. What was sequenced was naive CD4+ T cells from blood. The chain employs TRBV30 and TRBJ2-6, with D maybe TRBD2 (5 bases). DNA for the CDR3: TGTGCCTGGAGCGGAGGTAAAAGCTCTGGGGCCAACGTCCTGACTTTC. Amino acids: CAWSGGKSSGANVLTF.